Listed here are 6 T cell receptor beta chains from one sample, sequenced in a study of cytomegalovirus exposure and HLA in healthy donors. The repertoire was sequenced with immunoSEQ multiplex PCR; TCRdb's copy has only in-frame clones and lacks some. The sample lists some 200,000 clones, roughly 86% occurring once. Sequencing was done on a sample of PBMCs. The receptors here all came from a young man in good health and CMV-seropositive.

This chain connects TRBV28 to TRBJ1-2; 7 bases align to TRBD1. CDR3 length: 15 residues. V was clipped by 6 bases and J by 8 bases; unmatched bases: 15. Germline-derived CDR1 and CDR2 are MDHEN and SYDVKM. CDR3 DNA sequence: TGTGCCAGCAGACCTGCCGGGGGGACAGCGGGAGGCTACACCTTC. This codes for CASRPAGGTAGGYTF.

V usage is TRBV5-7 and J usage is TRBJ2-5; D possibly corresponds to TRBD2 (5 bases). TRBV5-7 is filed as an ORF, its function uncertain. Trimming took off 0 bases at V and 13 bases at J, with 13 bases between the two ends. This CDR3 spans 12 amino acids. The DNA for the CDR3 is TGTGCCAGCAGCTTGGGGGAGTGTTTTGGGTACTTC. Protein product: CASSLGECFGYF.

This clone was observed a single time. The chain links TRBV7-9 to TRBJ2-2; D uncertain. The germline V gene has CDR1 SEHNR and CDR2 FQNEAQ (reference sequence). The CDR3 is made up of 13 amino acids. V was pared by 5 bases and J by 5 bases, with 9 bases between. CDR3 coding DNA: TGTGCCAGCAGCGTTGTTCAGACCGGGGAGCTGTTTTTT. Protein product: CASSVVQTGELFF. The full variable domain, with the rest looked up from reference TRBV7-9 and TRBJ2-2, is DTGVSQNPRHKITKRGQNVTFRCDPISEHNRLYWYRQTLGQGPEFLTYFQNEAQLEKSRLLSDRFSAERPKGSFSTLEIQRTEQGDSAMYLCASSVVQTGELFFGEGSRLTVL.

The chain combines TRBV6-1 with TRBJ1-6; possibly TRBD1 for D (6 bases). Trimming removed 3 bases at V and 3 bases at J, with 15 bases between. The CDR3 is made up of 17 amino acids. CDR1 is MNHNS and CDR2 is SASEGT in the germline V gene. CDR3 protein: CASSEPGAGVYNSPLHF. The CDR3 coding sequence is TGTGCCAGCAGTGAGCCCGGGGCAGGGGTCTATAATTCACCCCTCCACTTT.

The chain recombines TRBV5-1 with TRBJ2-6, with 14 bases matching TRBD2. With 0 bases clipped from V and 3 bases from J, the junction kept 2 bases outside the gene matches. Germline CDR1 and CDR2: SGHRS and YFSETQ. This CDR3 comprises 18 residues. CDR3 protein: CASSLAGTSGSGANVLTF. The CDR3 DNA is TGCGCCAGCAGCTTGGCGGGGACTAGCGGGAGTGGGGCCAACGTCCTGACTTTC.

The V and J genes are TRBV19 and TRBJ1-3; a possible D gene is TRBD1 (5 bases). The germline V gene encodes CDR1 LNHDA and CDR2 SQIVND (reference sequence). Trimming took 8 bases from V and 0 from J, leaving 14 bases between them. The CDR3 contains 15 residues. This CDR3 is CASQSDIPSGNTIYF. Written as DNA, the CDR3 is TGTGCCAGTCAATCGGACATACCCTCTGGAAACACCATATATTTT.